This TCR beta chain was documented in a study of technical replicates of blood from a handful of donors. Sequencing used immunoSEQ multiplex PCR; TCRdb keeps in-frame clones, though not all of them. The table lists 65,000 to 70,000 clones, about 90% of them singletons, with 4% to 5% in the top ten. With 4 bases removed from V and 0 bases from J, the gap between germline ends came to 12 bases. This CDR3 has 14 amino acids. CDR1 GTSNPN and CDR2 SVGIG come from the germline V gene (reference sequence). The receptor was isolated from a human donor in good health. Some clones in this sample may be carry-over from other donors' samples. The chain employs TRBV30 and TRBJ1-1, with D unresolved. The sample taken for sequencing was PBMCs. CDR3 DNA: TGTGCCTGGACCCTAGACGGAATGAACACTGAAGCTTTCTTT. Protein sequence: CAWTLDGMNTEAFF.